This TCR beta chain emerged from a study of shared clonotypes between healthy human individuals. Those who donated were healthy HIV-negative adults, with no recent acute infections or vaccinations reported. CD4+ cells were split into CD45RA+ naive and CD45RA-negative memory subsets. This CDR3 is built from 13 residues. The germline V gene has CDR1 MDHEN and CDR2 SYDVKM. Approximately 210 ng DNA, approximately 30,000 T cell genomes, went into each sorted-subset replicate PCR. The method was immunoSEQ multiplex PCR; TCRdb's version includes in-frame clones alone and lacks a portion of them. The sample shows some 790,000 clones, over 60% of them seen only once.

The gene calls are TRBV28 and TRBJ2-3, with 9 bases fitting TRBD1. The receptor was isolated from a woman aged 30 to 39 in good health. Sequenced sample: memory CD4+ T cells sorted from blood. Indicated subset: CD45RA-negative fraction. The CDR3 DNA reads as TGTGCTGCGGACAGGGGTGGTTCAGATACGCAGTATTTT. This encodes CAADRGGSDTQYF.